The present entry profiles one T cell receptor (beta chain) with its context. The sample is drawn from a study of blood T cell repertoires in COVID-19. The germline gives CDR1 GTSNPN, CDR2 SVGIG (reference sequence). There are 13 residues in the CDR3. The junction had 3 bases not matched to a gene; V was cut back by 8 bases and J by 0 bases. In the original processing: Quantification of nucleated cells was approximated via reference gene primer amplification. Using immunoSEQ multiplex PCR, the repertoire was profiled, and TCRdb retains in-frame clones only, with some absent. D and trimming were read from the DNA, whereas the V and J calls and clone size are those reported in that table. The sample contains 10,000 or so clones, around 83% of which appear only once.

The TCR comes from a human donor in a cohort sampled during active COVID-19. The rearrangement joins TRBV30 to TRBJ2-1, with 8 bases identical to TRBD2. Sequenced material: peripheral blood. For the CDR3, the DNA is TGTGCCAGAAGCGGGGGCTCCTACAATGAGCAGTTCTTC. Residues: CARSGGSYNEQFF.